Below, one T cell receptor (beta chain) is given with its context. Germline lookup yields CDR1 SGHRS and CDR2 YFSETQ. Between the trimmed V and J ends, which lost 4 bases and 0 bases, there was a span of 17 bases. The CDR3 runs 16 residues. This sample is drawn from a study of OX40 agonist ivuxolimab in advanced cancers. Study overall: Past anti-PD-1, anti-PD-L1 or anti-CTLA-4 therapy was accepted, and roughly 37% had received some.

Using immunoSEQ multiplex PCR, the repertoire was profiled, and TCRdb retains in-frame clones only, with some absent. Among around 40,000 clones listed, roughly 82% were seen once. The V gene is TRBV5-1, the J gene TRBJ2-7; the D is unclear. The specimen comprised CD4+ or CD8+ T cells sorted from blood, sampled in a trial of the OX40 agonist ivuxolimab. This sequence originates from an adult with an advanced solid tumor such as melanoma, head and neck, liver or kidney cancer. The CDR3 DNA reads as TGCGCCAGCAGCCTGCAACGGTACGGACCCTCCTACGAGCAGTACTTC. Translation gives CASSLQRYGPSYEQYF.